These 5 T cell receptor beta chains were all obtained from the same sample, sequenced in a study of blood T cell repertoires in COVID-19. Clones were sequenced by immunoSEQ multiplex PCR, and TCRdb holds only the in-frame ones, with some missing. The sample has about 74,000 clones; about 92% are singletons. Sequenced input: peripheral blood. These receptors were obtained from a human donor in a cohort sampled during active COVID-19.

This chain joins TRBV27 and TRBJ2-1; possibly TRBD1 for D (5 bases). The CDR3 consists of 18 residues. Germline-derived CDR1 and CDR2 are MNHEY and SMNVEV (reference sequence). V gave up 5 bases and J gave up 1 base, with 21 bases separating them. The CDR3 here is CASSLTAVFGASYNEQFF. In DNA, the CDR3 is TGTGCCAGCAGTCTTACTGCTGTCTTTGGGGCGTCCTACAATGAGCAGTTCTTC.

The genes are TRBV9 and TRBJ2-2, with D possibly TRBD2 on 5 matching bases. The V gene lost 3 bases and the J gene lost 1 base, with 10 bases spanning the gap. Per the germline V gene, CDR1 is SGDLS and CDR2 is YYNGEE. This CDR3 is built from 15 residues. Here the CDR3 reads CASSASGQNTGELFF. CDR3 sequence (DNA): TGTGCCAGCAGCGCAAGCGGCCAGAACACCGGGGAGCTGTTTTTT.

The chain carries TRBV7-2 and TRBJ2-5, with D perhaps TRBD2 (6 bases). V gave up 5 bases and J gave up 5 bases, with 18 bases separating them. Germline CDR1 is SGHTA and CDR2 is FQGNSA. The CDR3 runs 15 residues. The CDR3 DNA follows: TGTGCCAGCAGCGTCTCCCCCGGGGGTGTGGAGACCCAGTACTTC. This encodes CASSVSPGGVETQYF.

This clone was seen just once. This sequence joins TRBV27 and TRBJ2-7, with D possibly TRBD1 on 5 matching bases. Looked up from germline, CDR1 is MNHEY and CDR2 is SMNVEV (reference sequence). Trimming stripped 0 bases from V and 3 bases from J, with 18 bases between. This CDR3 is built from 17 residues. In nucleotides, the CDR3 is TGTGCCAGCAGTTTATCGAGCCAGGGTCGAAGTAACTACGAGCAGTACTTC. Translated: CASSLSSQGRSNYEQYF.

The CDR3 coding sequence is TGTGCCAGCAGCTTGGGCCCGGGAGAGACCCAGTACTTC. Translation gives CASSLGPGETQYF. J is TRBJ2-5 and V is TRBV5-6, with no clear D. CDR3 size: 13 residues. CDR1 SGHDT and CDR2 YYEEEE come from the germline V gene. The V gene lost 0 bases and the J gene lost 4 bases, with 7 bases spanning the gap.